One sample yielded the 15 T cell receptor beta chains listed below, sequenced in a study of identical twins. TCRdb ran MiXCR on the 5' RACE reads and lists one entry per CDR3 protein. The profile shows 500,000 to 550,000 distinct CDR3 sequences, roughly a fifth of them singletons. The sample was also reused in another study, on T cells expressing NK-cell markers.

Sequenced: CD4+ T cells sorted from blood. The receptor set was obtained from a woman aged 18-30 years in good health.

The genes are TRBV3-1 and TRBJ2-7; 7 positions agree with TRBD2. V lost 1 base, J lost 3 bases, and 3 bases stayed unmatched. The length of the CDR3 is 14 residues. Germline-derived CDR1 and CDR2 are LGHDT and YNNKEL (reference sequence). DNA of the CDR3: TGTGCCAGCAGCCAAGGCGGGGGATACTACGAGCAGTACTTC. This encodes CASSQGGGYYEQYF.

The V call is TRBV18, the J call TRBJ2-1, with 11 bases matching TRBD1. Per germline, CDR1 KGHSH and CDR2 LQKENI. The CDR3 runs to 12 residues. The V segment lost 10 bases and the J segment 8 bases; nucleotides outside the gene matches: 4. CDR3 protein: CAIRTGGHEQFF. The CDR3 region has the DNA TGTGCCATCCGGACAGGGGGCCATGAGCAGTTCTTC.

This clonotype was seen repeatedly, ten times or more. V is TRBV6-5 and J is TRBJ2-3; D is undetermined. V was clipped by 0 bases and J by 0 bases, with 7 bases between them. The CDR3 has 15 amino acids. The germline V gene encodes CDR1 MNHEY and CDR2 SVGAGI. The CDR3 loop is CASSYSRISTDTQYF. The CDR3 DNA reads TGTGCCAGCAGTTACTCGCGGATTAGCACAGATACGCAGTATTTT.

The chain combines TRBV20-1 with TRBJ2-5; 8 nucleotides align to TRBD1. The CDR3 sequence is 13 residues long. CDR1 DFQATT and CDR2 SNEGSKA come from the germline V gene (reference sequence). The CDR3: CRKGQAQAQTQYF. In DNA form, the CDR3 reads TGCAGGAAGGGACAGGCCCAGGCCCAGACCCAGTACTTC.

This clonotype was detected ten times or more. The rearrangement links TRBV6-2 or TRBV6-3 to TRBJ2-1; 15 bases match TRBD2. This CDR3 contains 18 residues. After removal of 6 bases from V and 3 bases from J, the junction contained 9 bases not matched to a gene. The germline V gene has CDR1 MNHEY and CDR2 SVGEGT. The CDR3 DNA reads as TGTGCCAGCAGCCCCGGACTAGCGGGGGGGCGGATCTACAATGAGCAGTTCTTC. As protein: CASSPGLAGGRIYNEQFF.

This clonotype was picked up a small number of times. The rearrangement joins TRBV10-3 to TRBJ2-7, with TRBD1 matching 7 bases. The CDR3 covers 14 residues. Germline lookup yields CDR1 ENHRY and CDR2 SYGVKD. V gave up 6 bases and J gave up 4 bases; unmatched junction bases: 9. For the CDR3, the DNA is TGTGCCATCAGCCCCGGGACAGTGATTTACGAGCAGTACTTC. This encodes CAISPGTVIYEQYF.

The chain recombines TRBV5-1 with TRBJ2-5; D gene uncertain. This CDR3 has 11 amino acids. Germline V lookup: CDR1 SGHRS, CDR2 YFSETQ. Trimming removed 7 bases from V and 1 base from J, with 5 bases in between. The CDR3 coding sequence is TGCGCCAGCGGACCCCAAGAGACCCAGTACTTC. Translating gives CASGPQETQYF.

This clonotype was counted between two and nine times. The V call is TRBV12-3 or TRBV12-4, the J call TRBJ1-1; TRBD1 might be the D (6 bases). This CDR3 is built from 13 residues. Trimming took off 1 base at V and 10 bases at J, with 13 bases between the two ends. CDR3 coding DNA: TGTGCCAGCAGTTTAGGTTCCCCCAGGGGAGCTTTCTTT. Translating gives CASSLGSPRGAFF.

J is TRBJ2-1 and V is TRBV7-9; TRBD2 agrees at 9 bases. The V gene's germline CDR1 is SEHNR and CDR2 FQNEAQ (reference sequence). The CDR3 runs 15 residues. V shed 2 bases and J 7 bases; nucleotides not matched to a gene: 6. The CDR3 DNA is TGTGCCAGCAGCTTAAAGCGGGAGGAGGGGAATGAGCAGTTCTTC. Protein product: CASSLKREEGNEQFF.

The V gene is TRBV29-1, the J gene TRBJ1-1; TRBD1 is a possible D gene (6 bases). Germline V gene lookup returns CDR1 SQVTM and CDR2 ANQGSEA. CDR3 length: 14 residues. Trimming removed 7 bases at V and 4 bases at J, with 19 bases between. For the CDR3, the DNA is TGCAGCGCAACCTTGACAGGAGTGGGCACTGAAGCTTTCTTT. Its translation: CSATLTGVGTEAFF.

The J gene is TRBJ2-5, the V gene TRBV24-1; the match to TRBD1 covers 7 bases. The CDR3 spans 15 residues. V shed 7 bases, J shed 5 bases, and the junction held 12 bases outside the gene matches. Germline V gene lookup returns CDR1 KGHDR and CDR2 SFDVKD. CDR3 in DNA: TGTGCCACCAGCGGGGACAGCGGAGATGGGGAGACCCAGTACTTC. Encoded protein: CATSGDSGDGETQYF.

This clonotype was observed at least ten times. J is TRBJ2-1 and V is TRBV20-1; D unclear. Between the trimmed V and J ends, which lost 3 bases and 7 bases, there was a span of 7 bases. This CDR3 region has 11 residues. Per the germline V gene, CDR1 is DFQATT and CDR2 is SNEGSKA (reference sequence). The CDR3 protein is CSASLRNEQFF. CDR3 sequence (DNA): TGCAGTGCTAGTTTACGTAATGAGCAGTTCTTC.

This clonotype has just a few counts. This sequence joins TRBV24-1 and TRBJ2-3; 7 bases agree with TRBD2. V lost 0 bases to trimming and J lost 4 bases; unmatched junction nucleotides: 9. The CDR3 is 17 amino acids. Germline values: CDR1 KGHDR, CDR2 SFDVKD. CDR3 nucleotides: TGTGCCACCAGTGATTTGGACGCGGGGGAGCCCGCAGATACGCAGTATTTT. Protein sequence: CATSDLDAGEPADTQYF.

The J gene is TRBJ2-2, the V gene TRBV4-3, with unresolved D. Germline V CDR1 and CDR2: LGHNA, YSLEER. This CDR3 is 16 amino acids long. Deletions cut 0 bases from V and 1 base from J, with 9 bases between. Written as DNA, the CDR3 is TGCGCCAGCAGCCAAGACTCAGCCCTGAACACCGGGGAGCTGTTTTTT. This codes for CASSQDSALNTGELFF.

The chain has TRBV2 and TRBJ2-5, with 12 nucleotides matching TRBD2. Germline V gene lookup returns CDR1 SNHLY and CDR2 FYNNEI. The CDR3 has 13 amino acids. V was clipped by 8 bases and J by 8 bases; unmatched bases: 6. In nucleotides, the CDR3 is TGTGCCAGCGGACTAGCGGGGCCCATTACCCAGTACTTC. Protein product: CASGLAGPITQYF. Using reference TRBV2 and TRBJ2-5 for the parts outside the CDR3, the full variable domain is EPEVTQTPSHQVTQMGQEVILRCVPISNHLYFYWYRQILGQKVEFLVSFYNNEISEKSEIFDDQFSVERPDGSNFTLKIRSTKLEDSAMYFCASGLAGPITQYFGPGTRLLVL.